This T cell receptor (beta chain) was retrieved from a study of molecular identifiers for immune sequencing clone quantification. The wider study: Replicate experiments divided RNA from roughly 20,000 or 100,000 naive CD8 cells into five parts and sequenced four.

Bulk TCR libraries were made with methods that had been previously described and with listed TCR primers. Via MiXCR, TCRdb re-called the PCR reads, giving one row per CDR3 protein. The profile shows over 90,000 distinct CDR3 sequences, around 37% of them singletons. Using a CD8+CD4-CCR7+CD45RA+ phenotype, naive CD8 T cells were sorted. The CDR3 consists of 17 residues. Trimming took off 6 bases at V and 2 bases at J, with 24 bases between the two ends. Looked up from germline, CDR1 is DFQATT and CDR2 is SNEGSKA (reference sequence). The TCR was taken from a human donor in good health. Some libraries in this study had Jurkat cell RNA spiked in. The chain links TRBV20-1 to TRBJ2-3, with D possibly being TRBD1 or TRBD2 (5 bases each). The source material was naive CD8+ T cells from blood, with Jurkat cell RNA spiked in. Regarding subset: FACS-sorted CD8+CD4-CCR7+CD45RA+ naive T cells. The CDR3 sequence is CSAGISRGIGYTDTQYF. The DNA for the CDR3 is TGCAGTGCCGGCATTTCGAGGGGAATCGGCTACACAGATACGCAGTATTTT.